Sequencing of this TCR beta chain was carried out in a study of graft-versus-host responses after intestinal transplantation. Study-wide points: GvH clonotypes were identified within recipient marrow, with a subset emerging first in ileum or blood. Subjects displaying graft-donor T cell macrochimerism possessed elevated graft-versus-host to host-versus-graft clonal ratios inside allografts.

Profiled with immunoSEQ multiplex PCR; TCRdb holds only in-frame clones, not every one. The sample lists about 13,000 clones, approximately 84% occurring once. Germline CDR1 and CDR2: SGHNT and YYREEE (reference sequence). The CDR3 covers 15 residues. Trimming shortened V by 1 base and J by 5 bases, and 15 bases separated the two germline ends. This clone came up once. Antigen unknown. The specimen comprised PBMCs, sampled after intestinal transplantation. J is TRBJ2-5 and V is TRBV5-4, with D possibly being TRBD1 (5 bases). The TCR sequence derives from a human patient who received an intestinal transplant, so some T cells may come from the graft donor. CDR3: CASSLSGSGYETQYF. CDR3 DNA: TGTGCCAGCAGCTTGTCAGGGTCAGGTTACGAGACCCAGTACTTC. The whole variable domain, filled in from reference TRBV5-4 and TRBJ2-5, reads ETGVTQSPTHLIKTRGQQVTLRCSSQSGHNTVSWYQQALGQGPQFIFQYYREEENGRGNFPPRFSGLQFPNYSSELNVNALELDDSALYLCASSLSGSGYETQYFGPGTRLLVL.